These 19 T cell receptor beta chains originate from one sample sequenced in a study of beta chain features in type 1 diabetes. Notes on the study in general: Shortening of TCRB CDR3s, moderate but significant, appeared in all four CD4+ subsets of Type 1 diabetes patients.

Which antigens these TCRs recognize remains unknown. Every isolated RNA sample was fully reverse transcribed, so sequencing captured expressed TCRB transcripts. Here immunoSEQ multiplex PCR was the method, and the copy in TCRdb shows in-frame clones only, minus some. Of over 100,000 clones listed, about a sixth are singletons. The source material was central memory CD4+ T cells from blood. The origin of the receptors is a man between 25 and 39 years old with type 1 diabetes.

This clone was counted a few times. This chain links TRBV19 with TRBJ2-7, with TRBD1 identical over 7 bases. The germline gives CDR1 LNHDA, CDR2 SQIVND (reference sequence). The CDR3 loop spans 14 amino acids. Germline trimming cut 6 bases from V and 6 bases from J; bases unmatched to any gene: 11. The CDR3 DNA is TGTGCCAGTAGGATTTTCCGGGACAGAGGCGAGCAGTACTTC. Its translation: CASRIFRDRGEQYF. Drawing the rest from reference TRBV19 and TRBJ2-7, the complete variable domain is DGGITQSPKYLFRKEGQNVTLSCEQNLNHDAMYWYRQDPGQGLRLIYYSQIVNDFQKGDIAEGYSVSREKKESFPLTVTSAQKNPTAFYLCASRIFRDRGEQYFGPGTRLTVT.

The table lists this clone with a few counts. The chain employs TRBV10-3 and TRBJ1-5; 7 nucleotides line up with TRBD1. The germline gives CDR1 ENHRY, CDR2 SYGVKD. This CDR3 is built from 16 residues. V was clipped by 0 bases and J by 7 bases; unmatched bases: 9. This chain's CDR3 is CAISESLGTEGQPQHF. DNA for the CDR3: TGTGCCATCAGTGAGTCCCTAGGGACAGAGGGACAGCCCCAGCATTTT.

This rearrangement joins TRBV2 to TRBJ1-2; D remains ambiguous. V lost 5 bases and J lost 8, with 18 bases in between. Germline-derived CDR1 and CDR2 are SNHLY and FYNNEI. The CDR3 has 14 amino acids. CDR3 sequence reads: CASSSQLGASGYTF. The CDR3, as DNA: TGTGCCAGCAGTTCCCAATTAGGCGCGAGCGGCTACACCTTC.

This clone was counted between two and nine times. The CDR3 region has the DNA TGCGCCAGCAGCTTGGAGGGGAGGGACGGGCAGCCCCAGCATTTT. Its translation: CASSLEGRDGQPQHF. This chain joins TRBV5-1 and TRBJ1-5; weak D call: TRBD1 (5 bases). Trimming cost V 0 bases and J 7 bases, with 14 bases left between them. CDR3 length: 15 amino acids. Germline loops: CDR1 SGHRS, CDR2 YFSETQ.

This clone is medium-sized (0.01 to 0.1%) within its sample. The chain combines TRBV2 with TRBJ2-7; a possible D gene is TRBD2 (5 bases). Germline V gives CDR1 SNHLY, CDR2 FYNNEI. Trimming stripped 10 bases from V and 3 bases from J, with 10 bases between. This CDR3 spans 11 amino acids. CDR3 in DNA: TGTGCCACGCGCCGGGGCTACGAGCAGTACTTC. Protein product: CATRRGYEQYF.

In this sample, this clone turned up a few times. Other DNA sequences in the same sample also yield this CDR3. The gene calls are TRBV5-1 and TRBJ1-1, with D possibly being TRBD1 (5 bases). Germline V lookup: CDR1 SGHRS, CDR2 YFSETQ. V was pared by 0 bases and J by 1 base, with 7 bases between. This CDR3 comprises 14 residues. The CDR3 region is CASSLGQSNTEAFF. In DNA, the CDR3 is TGCGCCAGCAGCTTGGGACAGTCGAACACTGAAGCTTTCTTT.

The chain's CDR3 is CASSVGVRLAKNIQYF. The CDR3, as DNA: TGTGCCAGCAGCGTAGGGGTCCGGCTAGCCAAAAACATTCAGTACTTC. The chain couples TRBV9 to TRBJ2-4; D is unresolved. Germline V gene data show CDR1 as SGDLS and CDR2 as YYNGEE. V gave up 0 bases and J gave up 0 bases, with 10 bases separating them. This CDR3 spans 16 amino acids.

CDR3: CAWSRDERGNSPLHF. In DNA form, the CDR3 reads TGTGCCTGGAGTAGGGACGAGAGGGGAAATTCACCCCTCCACTTT. The V and J genes are TRBV30 and TRBJ1-6; the D gene is possibly TRBD1 (5 bases). Looked up from germline, CDR1 is GTSNPN and CDR2 is SVGIG (reference sequence). This CDR3 is built from 15 residues. The germline V and J ends were trimmed by 2 bases and 7 bases, with 15 bases remaining between them.

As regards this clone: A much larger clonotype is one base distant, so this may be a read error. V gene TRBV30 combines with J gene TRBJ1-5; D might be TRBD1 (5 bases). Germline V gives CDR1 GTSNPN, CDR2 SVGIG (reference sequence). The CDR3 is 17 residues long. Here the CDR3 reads CAGSSGGRGGSNQPQHF. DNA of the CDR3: TGTGCCGGGAGTAGCGGGGGACGAGGCGGTAGCAATCAGCCCCAGCATTTT.

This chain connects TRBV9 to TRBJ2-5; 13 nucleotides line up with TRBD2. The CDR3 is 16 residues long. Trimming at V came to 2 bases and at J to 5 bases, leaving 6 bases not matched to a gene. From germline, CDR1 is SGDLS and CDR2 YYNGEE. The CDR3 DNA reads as TGTGCCAGCAGCGTGGGACTAGCGGGGACACGCGAGACCCAGTACTTC. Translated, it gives CASSVGLAGTRETQYF.

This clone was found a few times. The CDR3 sequence is CATALAGDTQYF. The CDR3 DNA is TGTGCTACAGCCCTGGCTGGGGATACGCAGTATTTT. The V call is TRBV6-1, the J call TRBJ2-3; no clear D. The germline V gene has CDR1 MNHNS and CDR2 SASEGT. The CDR3 consists of 12 residues.

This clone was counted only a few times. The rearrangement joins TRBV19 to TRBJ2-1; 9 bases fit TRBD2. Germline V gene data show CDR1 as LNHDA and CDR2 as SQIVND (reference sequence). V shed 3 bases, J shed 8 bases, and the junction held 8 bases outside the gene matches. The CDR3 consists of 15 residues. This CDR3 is CASSILAGIGHEQFF. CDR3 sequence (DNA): TGTGCCAGTAGTATCCTAGCGGGGATTGGACATGAGCAGTTCTTC. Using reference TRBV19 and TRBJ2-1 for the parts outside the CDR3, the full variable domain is DGGITQSPKYLFRKEGQNVTLSCEQNLNHDAMYWYRQDPGQGLRLIYYSQIVNDFQKGDIAEGYSVSREKKESFPLTVTSAQKNPTAFYLCASSILAGIGHEQFFGPGTRLTVL.

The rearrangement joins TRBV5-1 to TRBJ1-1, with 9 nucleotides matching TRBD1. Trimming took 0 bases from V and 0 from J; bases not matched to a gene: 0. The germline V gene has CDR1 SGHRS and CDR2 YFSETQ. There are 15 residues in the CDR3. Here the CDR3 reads CASSLGTGVNTEAFF. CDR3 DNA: TGCGCCAGCAGCTTGGGGACAGGGGTGAACACTGAAGCTTTCTTT.

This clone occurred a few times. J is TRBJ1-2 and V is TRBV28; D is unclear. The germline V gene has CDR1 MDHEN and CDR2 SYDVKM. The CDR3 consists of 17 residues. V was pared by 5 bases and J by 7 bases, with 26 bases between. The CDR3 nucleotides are TGTGCCAGCAGTCTACCCGTGGGAGGGATCGGTTCGGTTGGCTACACCTTC. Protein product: CASSLPVGGIGSVGYTF.

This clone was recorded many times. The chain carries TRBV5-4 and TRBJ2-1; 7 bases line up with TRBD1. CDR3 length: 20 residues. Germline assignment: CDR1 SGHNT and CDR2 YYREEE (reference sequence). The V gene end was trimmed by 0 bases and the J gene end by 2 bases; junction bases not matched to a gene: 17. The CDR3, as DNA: TGTGCCAGCAGCTTGGGTCCACAGGGGACGTCGGTCAACCCCTACAATGAGCAGTTCTTC. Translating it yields CASSLGPQGTSVNPYNEQFF. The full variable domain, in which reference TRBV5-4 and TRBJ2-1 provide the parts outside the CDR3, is ETGVTQSPTHLIKTRGQQVTLRCSSQSGHNTVSWYQQALGQGPQFIFQYYREEENGRGNFPPRFSGLQFPNYSSELNVNALELDDSALYLCASSLGPQGTSVNPYNEQFFGPGTRLTVL.

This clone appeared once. DNA of the CDR3: TGTGCCAGCAGCCCCGTGGGACAGGGACCCAGTGAGCAGTTCTTC. Protein: CASSPVGQGPSEQFF. The V and J genes are TRBV9 and TRBJ2-1, with 9 bases aligning to TRBD1. Germline values: CDR1 SGDLS, CDR2 YYNGEE. This CDR3 is 15 amino acids long. The ends lost 4 bases at V and 9 bases at J; junction bases unmatched: 11.

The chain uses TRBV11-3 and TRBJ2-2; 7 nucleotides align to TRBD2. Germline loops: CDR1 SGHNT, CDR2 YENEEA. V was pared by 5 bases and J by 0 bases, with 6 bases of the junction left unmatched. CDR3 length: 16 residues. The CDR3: CASSPGTTSNTGELFF. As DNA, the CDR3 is TGTGCCAGCAGCCCCGGGACTACCTCGAACACCGGGGAGCTGTTTTTT.

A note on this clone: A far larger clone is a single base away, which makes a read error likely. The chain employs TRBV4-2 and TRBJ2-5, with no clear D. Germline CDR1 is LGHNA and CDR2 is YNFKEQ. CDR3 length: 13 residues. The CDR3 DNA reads TGTGCCAGCAGCCAAGATAAACAAGAGCCCCAGTACTTC. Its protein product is CASSQDKQEPQYF.

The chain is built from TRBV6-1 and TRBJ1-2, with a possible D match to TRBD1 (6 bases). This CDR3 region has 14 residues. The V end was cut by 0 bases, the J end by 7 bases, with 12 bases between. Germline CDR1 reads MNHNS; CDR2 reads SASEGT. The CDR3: CASSEASGGGGYTF. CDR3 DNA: TGTGCCAGCAGTGAAGCATCCGGGGGCGGTGGCTACACCTTC.